The entry that follows covers one TCR beta chain sequence. The antigen is unknown. Purity of each sorted population was above 95%. What was sequenced were expressed TCRB transcripts, since all of the isolated RNA had been reverse transcribed. Method: immunoSEQ multiplex PCR; TCRdb's copy keeps in-frame clones and lacks some. The table records more than 300,000 clones, around 9.7% of them present only once. This entry is derived from a study of beta chain features in type 1 diabetes. Overall study findings and caveats: Comparison showed that naive, central memory and Treg TCRB repertoires appeared more similar among patients than among healthy donors. There was a moderate but significant shortening of TCRB CDR3s in all four CD4+ subsets of Type 1 diabetes patients.

The sample comprised central memory CD4+ T cells from blood. The TCR comes from a man aged 25-45 years with type 1 diabetes.

The CDR3 sequence: CASSPGVHLRTEAFF. CDR3 coding DNA: TGTGCCAGCAGCCCTGGAGTCCACCTGAGGACTGAAGCTTTCTTT. The chain carries TRBV5-5 and TRBJ1-1, with D unclear. The CDR3 runs 15 residues. Germline V gives CDR1 SGHKS, CDR2 YYEKEE (reference sequence). Deletions cut 4 bases from V and 5 bases from J, with 18 bases between.